This T cell receptor beta chain emerged from a study of blood T cell repertoires in COVID-19. This CDR3 has 14 residues. Looked up from germline, CDR1 is SNHLY and CDR2 is FYNNEI. Per the authors' pipeline: The assay estimated nucleated cells by amplifying reference gene primers. Generated by immunoSEQ multiplex PCR, the TCRdb table keeps only in-frame clones and is missing some. For V, J and clone size, that table is used; D and trimming come from the DNA. The table includes over 150,000 clones, over 80% detected once. As for this clone: Mismatch with germline at one junction end may stem from a read error.

The sequence was collected from a woman aged 55-69 years who had recovered from COVID-19. The genes are TRBV2 and TRBJ2-7, with D tentatively TRBD1 (6 bases). Sequencing used peripheral blood. The CDR3 DNA sequence: TGTGCCAGCAGTGCTGAGACAGGTTTACTAGGGCGACACTTC. Encoded protein: CASSAETGLLGRHF. The full variable domain, its missing parts supplied by reference TRBV2 and TRBJ2-7, is EPEVTQTPSHQVTQMGQEVILRCVPISNHLYFYWYRQILGQKVEFLVSFYNNEISEKSEIFDDQFSVERPDGSNFTLKIRSTKLEDSAMYFCASSAETGLLGRHFGPGTRLTVT.